Sequencing of this TCR beta chain was carried out in a study of T cells in Graves' hyperthyroidism and ophthalmopathy. Study-level findings and limits: From stable hyperthyroidism, ophthalmopathy was set apart by a 13 V-J model.

This clonotype has a count of ten or more. What it binds is unknown. Amplified regions were TCR beta CDR3 sequences from RNA transcripts. An initial round of RT-PCR targeting the TCR CDR3 relied on the HTBI primer set. MiXCR was run by TCRdb on the multiplex PCR reads, yielding one entry per CDR3 protein. The sample records fewer than 450,000 distinct CDR3 sequences, about 14% being singletons. CDR3 length equals 15 residues. The germline CDR1 and CDR2 sequences are SNHLY and FYNNEI. Trimming left V 7 bases short and J 1 base short, with 16 bases between. The sequenced material came from blood. J is TRBJ1-1 and V is TRBV2; D call uncertain. This sequence originates from a man between 45 and 60 years old with Graves' ophthalmopathy. CDR3 in amino acids: CASKRERDGNTEAFF. In DNA form, the CDR3 reads TGTGCCAGCAAAAGAGAGAGGGATGGGAACACTGAAGCTTTCTTT.